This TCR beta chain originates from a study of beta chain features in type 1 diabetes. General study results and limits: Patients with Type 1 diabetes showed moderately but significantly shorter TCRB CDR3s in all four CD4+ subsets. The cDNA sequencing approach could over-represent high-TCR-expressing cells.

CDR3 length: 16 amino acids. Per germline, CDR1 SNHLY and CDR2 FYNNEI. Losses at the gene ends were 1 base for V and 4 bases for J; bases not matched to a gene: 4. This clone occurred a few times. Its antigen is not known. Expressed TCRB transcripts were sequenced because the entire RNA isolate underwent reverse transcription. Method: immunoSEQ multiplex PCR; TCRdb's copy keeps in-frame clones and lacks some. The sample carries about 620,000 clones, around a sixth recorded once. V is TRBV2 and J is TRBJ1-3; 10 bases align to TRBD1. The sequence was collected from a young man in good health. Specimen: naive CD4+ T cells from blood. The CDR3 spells CASSEVDRGTGNTIYF. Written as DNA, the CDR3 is TGTGCCAGCAGTGAAGTGGACAGGGGGACGGGAAACACCATATATTTT.